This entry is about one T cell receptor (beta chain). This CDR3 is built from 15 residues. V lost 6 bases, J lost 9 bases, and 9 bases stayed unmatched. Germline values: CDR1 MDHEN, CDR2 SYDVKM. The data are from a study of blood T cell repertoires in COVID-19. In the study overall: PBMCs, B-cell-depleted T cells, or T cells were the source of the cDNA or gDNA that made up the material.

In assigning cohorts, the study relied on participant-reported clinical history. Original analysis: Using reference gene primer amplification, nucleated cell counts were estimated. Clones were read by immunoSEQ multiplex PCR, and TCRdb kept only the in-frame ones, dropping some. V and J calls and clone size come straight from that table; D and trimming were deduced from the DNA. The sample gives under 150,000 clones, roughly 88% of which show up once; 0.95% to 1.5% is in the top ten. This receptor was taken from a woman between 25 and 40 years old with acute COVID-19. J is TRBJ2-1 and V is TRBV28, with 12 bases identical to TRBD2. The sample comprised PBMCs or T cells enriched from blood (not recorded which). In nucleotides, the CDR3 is TGTGCCAGCAGACCTACTAGCGGGAGGATCGGTGAGCAGTTCTTC. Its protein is CASRPTSGRIGEQFF.